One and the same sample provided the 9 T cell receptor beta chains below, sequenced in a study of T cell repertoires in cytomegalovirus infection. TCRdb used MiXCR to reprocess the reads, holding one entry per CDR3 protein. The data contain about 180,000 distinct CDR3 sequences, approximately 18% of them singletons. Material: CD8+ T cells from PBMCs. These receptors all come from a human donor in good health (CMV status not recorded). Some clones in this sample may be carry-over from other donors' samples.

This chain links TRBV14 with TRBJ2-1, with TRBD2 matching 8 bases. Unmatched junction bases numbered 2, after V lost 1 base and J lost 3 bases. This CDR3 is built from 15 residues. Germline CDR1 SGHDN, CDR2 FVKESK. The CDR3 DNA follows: TGTGCCAGCAGCCAAGTAGCGGGGTTCTACAATGAGCAGTTCTTC. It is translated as CASSQVAGFYNEQFF.

The CDR3, as DNA: TGTGCCAGCAGCCATGGGGACGGGGGGGCGGATACGCAGTATTTT. Translated, it gives CASSHGDGGADTQYF. This chain uses TRBV7-2 with TRBJ2-3; 8 positions agree with TRBD2. The V and J ends lost 5 bases and 6 bases, in that order; junction bases with no gene match: 10. CDR1 is SGHTA and CDR2 is FQGNSA in the germline V gene. This CDR3 comprises 15 residues.

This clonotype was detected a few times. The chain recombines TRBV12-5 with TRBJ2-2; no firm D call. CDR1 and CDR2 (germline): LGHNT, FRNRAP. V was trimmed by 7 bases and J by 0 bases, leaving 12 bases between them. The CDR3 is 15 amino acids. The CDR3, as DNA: TGTGCTAGTGAAAGAGGAACCGCGAACACCGGGGAGCTGTTTTTT. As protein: CASERGTANTGELFF.

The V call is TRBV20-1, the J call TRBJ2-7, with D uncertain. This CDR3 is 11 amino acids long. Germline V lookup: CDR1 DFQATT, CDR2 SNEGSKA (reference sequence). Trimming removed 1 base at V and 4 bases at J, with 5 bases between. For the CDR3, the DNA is TGCAGTGCTAGAGTAGGGTACGAGCAGTACTTC. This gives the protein CSARVGYEQYF.

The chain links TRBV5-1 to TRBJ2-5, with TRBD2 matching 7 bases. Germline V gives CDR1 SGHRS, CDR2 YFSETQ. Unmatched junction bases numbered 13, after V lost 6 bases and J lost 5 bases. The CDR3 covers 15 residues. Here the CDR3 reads CASTSMGGKLETQYF. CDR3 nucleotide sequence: TGCGCCAGCACCTCTATGGGGGGGAAGCTGGAGACCCAGTACTTC.

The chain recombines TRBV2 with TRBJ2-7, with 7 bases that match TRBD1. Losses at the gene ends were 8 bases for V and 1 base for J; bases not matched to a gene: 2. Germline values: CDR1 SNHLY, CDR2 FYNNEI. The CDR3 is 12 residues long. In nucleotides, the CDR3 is TGTGCCAGCGACAGGGTTTCCTACGAGCAGTACTTC. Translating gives CASDRVSYEQYF.

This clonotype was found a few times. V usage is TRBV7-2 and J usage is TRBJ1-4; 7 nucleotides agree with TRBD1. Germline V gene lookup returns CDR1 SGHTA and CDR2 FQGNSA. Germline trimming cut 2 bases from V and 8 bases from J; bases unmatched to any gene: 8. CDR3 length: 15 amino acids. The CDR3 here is CASSLMDRLGEKLFF. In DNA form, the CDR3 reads TGTGCCAGCAGCTTAATGGACAGGTTAGGGGAAAAACTGTTTTTT.

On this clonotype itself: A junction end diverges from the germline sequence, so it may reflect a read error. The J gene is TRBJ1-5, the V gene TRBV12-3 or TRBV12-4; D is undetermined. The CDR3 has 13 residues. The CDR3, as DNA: TGTGCCATCAGTTTAGCGCTATACCTGCCCCAGCATTTT. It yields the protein CAISLALYLPQHF.

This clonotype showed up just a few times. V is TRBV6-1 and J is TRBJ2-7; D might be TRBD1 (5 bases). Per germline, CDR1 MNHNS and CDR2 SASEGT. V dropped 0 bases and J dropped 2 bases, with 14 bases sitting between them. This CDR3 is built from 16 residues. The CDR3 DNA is TGTGCCAGCAGTGAAGCTTTTTCAGGGATAACCTACGAGCAGTACTTC. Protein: CASSEAFSGITYEQYF.